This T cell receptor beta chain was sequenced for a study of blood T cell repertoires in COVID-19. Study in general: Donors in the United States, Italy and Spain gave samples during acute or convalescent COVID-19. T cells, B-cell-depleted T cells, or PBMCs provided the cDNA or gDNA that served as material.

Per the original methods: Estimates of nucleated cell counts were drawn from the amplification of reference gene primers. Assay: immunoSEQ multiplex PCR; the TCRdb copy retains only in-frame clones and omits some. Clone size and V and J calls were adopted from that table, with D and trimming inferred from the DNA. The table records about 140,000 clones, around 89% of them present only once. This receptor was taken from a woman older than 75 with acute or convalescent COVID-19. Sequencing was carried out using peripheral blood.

DNA for the CDR3: TGTGCCAGCAGTTATTCCGGGACAGGGACTGAGCAGTTCTTC. Protein sequence: CASSYSGTGTEQFF. The gene calls are TRBV6-5 and TRBJ2-1, with 9 bases aligning to TRBD1. The germline gives CDR1 MNHEY, CDR2 SVGAGI. The CDR3 runs 14 residues. V was clipped by 3 bases and J by 9 bases; unmatched bases: 6.